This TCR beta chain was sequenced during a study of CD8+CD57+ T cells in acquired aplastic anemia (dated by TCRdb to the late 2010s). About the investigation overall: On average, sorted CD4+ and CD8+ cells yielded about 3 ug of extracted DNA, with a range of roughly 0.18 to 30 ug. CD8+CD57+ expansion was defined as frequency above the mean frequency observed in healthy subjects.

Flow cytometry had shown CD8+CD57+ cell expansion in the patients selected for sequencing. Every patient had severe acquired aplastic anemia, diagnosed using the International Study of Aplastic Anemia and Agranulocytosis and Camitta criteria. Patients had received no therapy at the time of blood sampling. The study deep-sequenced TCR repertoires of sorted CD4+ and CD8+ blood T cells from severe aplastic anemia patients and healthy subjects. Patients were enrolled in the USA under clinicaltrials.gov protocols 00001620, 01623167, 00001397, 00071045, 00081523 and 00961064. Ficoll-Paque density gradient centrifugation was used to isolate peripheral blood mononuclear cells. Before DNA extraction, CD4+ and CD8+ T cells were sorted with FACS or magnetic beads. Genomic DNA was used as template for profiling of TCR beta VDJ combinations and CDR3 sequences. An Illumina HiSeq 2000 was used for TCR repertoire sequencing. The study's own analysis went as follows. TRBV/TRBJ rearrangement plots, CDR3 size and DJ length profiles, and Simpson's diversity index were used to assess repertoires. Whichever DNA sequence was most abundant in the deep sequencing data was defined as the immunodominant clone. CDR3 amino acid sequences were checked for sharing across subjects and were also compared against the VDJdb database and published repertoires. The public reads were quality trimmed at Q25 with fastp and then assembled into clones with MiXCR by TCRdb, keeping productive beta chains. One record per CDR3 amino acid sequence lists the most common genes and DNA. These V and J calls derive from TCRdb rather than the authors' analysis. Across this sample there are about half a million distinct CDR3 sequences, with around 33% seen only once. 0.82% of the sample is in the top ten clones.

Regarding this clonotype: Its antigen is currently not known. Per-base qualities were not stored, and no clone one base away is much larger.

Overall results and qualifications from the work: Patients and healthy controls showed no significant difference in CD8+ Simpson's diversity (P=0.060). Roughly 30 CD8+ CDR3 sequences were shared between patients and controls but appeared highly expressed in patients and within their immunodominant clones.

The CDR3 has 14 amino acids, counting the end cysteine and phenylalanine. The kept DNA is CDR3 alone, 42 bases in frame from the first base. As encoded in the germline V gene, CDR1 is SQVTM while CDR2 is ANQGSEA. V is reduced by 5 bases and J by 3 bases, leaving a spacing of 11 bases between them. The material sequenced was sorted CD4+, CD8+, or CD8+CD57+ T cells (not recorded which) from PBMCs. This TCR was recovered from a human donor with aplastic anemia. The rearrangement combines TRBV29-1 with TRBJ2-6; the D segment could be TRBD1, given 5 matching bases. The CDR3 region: CSVQPGLGANVLTF. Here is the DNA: TGCAGCGTTCAACCAGGGCTTGGGGCCAACGTCCTGACTTTC.